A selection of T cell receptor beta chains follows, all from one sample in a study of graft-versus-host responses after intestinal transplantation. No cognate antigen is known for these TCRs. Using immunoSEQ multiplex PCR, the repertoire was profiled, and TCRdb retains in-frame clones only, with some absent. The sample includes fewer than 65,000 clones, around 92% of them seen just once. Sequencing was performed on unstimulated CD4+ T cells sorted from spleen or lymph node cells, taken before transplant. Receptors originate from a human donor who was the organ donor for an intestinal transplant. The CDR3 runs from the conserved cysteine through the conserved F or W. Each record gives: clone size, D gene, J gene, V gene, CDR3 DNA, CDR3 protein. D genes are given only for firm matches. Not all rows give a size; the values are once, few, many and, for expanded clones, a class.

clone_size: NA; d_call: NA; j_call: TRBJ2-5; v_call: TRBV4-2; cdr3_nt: TGTGCCAGCTCCCCTTCGGACATGTACCAAGAGACCCAGTACTTC; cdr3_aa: CASSPSDMYQETQYF
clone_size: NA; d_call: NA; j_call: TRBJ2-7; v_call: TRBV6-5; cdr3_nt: TGTGCCAGCACTACGACTTGGGCGGGCGAGCAGTACTTC; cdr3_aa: CASTTTWAGEQYF
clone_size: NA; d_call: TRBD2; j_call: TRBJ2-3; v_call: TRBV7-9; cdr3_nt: TGTGCCAGCAGCTCACTAGCGGTCCTAAGGGGAGATACGCAGTATTTT; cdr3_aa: CASSSLAVLRGDTQYF
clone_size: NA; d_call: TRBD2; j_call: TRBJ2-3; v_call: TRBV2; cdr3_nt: TGTGCCAGCAGTGGGGGGGAGGGAATGGGCACAGATACGCAGTATTTT; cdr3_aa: CASSGGEGMGTDTQYF
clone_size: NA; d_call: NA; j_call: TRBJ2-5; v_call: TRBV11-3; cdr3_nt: TGTGCCAGCAGCTCAGCCGAGGACTCAGACGTAGAGACCCAGTACTTC; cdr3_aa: CASSSAEDSDVETQYF
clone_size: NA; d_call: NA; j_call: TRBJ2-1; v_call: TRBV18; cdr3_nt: TGTGCCAGCTCACCTGGCCCCGGATGGGGGGAGAGGGGAAATGAGCAGTTCTTC; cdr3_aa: CASSPGPGWGERGNEQFF
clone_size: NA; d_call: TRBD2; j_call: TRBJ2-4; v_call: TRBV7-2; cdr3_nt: TGTGCCAGCAGCTTACCCAGCGGGAGACTAGTAGCCAAAAACATTCAGTACTTC; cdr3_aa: CASSLPSGRLVAKNIQYF
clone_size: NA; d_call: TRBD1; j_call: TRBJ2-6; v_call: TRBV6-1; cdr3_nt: TGTGCCAGCAGTGAGAAAACTCAGGGGGCCGGGGCCAACGTCCTGACTTTC; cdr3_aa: CASSEKTQGAGANVLTF
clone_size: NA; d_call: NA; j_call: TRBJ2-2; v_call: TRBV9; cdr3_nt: TGTGCCAGCAGCGTAGCTTCGTTCGCGAACACCGGGGAGCTGTTTTTT; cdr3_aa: CASSVASFANTGELFF
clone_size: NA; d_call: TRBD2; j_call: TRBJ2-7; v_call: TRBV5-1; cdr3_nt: TGCGCCAGCAGCGCGACTAGCGGGACCTACGAGCAGTACTTC; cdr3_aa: CASSATSGTYEQYF
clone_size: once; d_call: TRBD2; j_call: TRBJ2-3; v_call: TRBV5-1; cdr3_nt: TGCGCCAGCAGCGTTAGCGGGAAGGAGGATACGCAGTATTTT; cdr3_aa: CASSVSGKEDTQYF
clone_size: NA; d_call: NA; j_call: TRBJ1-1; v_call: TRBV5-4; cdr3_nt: TGTGCCAGCAGCTTGCCGATAAGGGGCCGGCCGGACACTGAAGCTTTCTTT; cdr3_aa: CASSLPIRGRPDTEAFF
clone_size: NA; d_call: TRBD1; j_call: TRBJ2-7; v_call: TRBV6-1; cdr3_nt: TGTGCCAGCAGCACATTTAAGACAGGGCACTACGAGCAGTACTTC; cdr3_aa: CASSTFKTGHYEQYF
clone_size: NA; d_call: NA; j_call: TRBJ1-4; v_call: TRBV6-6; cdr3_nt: TGTGCCAGCAGTCGCGTCCATCCAACTAATGAAAAACTGTTTTTT; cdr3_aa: CASSRVHPTNEKLFF
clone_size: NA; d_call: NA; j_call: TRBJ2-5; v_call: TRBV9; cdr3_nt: TGTGCCAGCAGCGCAAGGGAGGGGGGGCTCGGGGAGACCCAGTACTTC; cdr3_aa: CASSAREGGLGETQYF
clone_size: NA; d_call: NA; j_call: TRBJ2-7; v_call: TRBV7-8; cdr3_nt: TGTGCCAGCAGCCGAGACTCCAGCCTAAACTACGAGCAGTACTTC; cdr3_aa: CASSRDSSLNYEQYF
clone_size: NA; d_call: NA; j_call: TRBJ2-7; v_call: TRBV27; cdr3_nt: TGTGCCAGCAGCCGCGTAGGCCGGAGCTCCTACGAGCAGTACTTC; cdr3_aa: CASSRVGRSSYEQYF
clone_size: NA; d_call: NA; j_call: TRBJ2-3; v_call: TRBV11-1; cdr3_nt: TGTGCCAGCAGCTTCGGGGCCGGTAACAGGGGCACAGATACGCAGTATTTT; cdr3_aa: CASSFGAGNRGTDTQYF
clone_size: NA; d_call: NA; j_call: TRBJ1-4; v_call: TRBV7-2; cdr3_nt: TGTGCCAGCAGCTTTGGCCCAACTAATGAAAAACTGTTTTTT; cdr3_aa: CASSFGPTNEKLFF
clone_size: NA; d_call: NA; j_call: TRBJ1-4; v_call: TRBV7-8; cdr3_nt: TGTGCCAGCAGCCCTCATGATGGGGGGAGTGAAAAACTGTTTTTT; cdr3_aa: CASSPHDGGSEKLFF
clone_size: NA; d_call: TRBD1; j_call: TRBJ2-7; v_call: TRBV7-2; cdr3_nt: TGTGCCAGCAGATCATACGCCGGGACAGGGGGAATCGAGCAGTACTTC; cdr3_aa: CASRSYAGTGGIEQYF
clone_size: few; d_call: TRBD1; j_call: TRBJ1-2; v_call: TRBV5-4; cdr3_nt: TGTGCCAGCAGCTGGACAGGGGGCTATGGCTACACCTTC; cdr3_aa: CASSWTGGYGYTF
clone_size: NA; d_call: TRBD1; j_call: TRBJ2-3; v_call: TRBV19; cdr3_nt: TGTGCCAGTAGTTCAGGGGGTGCAGATACGCAGTATTTT; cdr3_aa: CASSSGGADTQYF
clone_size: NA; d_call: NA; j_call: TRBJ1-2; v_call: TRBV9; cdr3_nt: TGTGCCAGCAGCGCTGGGGGGAACATCCTGCGGGGCTACACCTTC; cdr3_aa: CASSAGGNILRGYTF
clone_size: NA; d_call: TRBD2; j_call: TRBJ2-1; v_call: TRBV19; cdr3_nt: TGTGCCAGTAGTATTAAAGTAGCGGGAGGGATTAGCTCCTACAATGAGCAGTTCTTC; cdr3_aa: CASSIKVAGGISSYNEQFF
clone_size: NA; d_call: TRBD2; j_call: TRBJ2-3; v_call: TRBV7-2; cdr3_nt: TGTGCCAGCAGCACCCGCGGGGGATTCACAGATACGCAGTATTTT; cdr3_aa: CASSTRGGFTDTQYF
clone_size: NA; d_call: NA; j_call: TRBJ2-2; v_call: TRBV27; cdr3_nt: TGTGCCAGCAGTTTAATATCGGCCGGGGAGCTGTTTTTT; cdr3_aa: CASSLISAGELFF
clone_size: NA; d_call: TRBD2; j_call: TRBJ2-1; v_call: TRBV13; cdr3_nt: TGTGCCAGCAGCTCTCTAAGGACTAGCGGAATTTCCTACAATGAGCAGTTCTTC; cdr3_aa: CASSSLRTSGISYNEQFF
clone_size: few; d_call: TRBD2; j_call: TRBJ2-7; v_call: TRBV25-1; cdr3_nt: TGTGCCAGCAGTGACTTGGGGACTAGCGGGTACGAGCAGTACTTC; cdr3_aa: CASSDLGTSGYEQYF
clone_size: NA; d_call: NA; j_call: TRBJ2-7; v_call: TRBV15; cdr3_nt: TGTGCCACCAGCTCCGACAGGACGAGCTCCTACGAGCAGTACTTC; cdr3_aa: CATSSDRTSSYEQYF
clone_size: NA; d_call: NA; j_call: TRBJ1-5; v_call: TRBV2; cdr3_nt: TGTGCCAGCAGGGCGGACAGCCAGCCCCAGCATTTT; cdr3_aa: CASRADSQPQHF
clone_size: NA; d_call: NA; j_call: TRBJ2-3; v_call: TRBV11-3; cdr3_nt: TGTGCCAGCAGCGGAGTGGCGGAGGATACGCAGTATTTT; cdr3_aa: CASSGVAEDTQYF
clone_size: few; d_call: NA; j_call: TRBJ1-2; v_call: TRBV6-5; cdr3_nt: TGTGCCAGCAGTTACAGGAGAGACTATGGCTACACCTTC; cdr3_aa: CASSYRRDYGYTF
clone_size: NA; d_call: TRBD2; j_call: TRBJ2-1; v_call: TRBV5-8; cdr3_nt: TGTGCCAGCAGCTCCCGGGAGGGCCTTATCCATGAGCAGTTCTTC; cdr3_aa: CASSSREGLIHEQFF
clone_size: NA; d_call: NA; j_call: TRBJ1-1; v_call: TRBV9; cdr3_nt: TGTGCCAGCAGCCTACTTGACAGGAACACTGAAGCTTTCTTT; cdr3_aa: CASSLLDRNTEAFF
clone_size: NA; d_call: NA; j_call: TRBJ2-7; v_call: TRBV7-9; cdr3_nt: TGTGCCAGCAGAGCGGATTCCTACGAGCAGTACTTC; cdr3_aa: CASRADSYEQYF
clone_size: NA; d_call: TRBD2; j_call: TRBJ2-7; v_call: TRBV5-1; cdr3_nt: TGCGCCAGCAGCTTGGGGGGACTAGCGGGAGAATGGACCCACTTC; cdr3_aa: CASSLGGLAGEWTHF
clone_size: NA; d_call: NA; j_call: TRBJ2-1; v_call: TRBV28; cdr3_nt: TGTGCCAGCACTACGGGAAGCGTCAATGAGCAGTTCTTC; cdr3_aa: CASTTGSVNEQFF
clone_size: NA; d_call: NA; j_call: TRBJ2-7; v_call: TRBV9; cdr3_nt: TGTGCCAGCAGCGTATCAGGGGCGTGGAACGAGCAGTACTTC; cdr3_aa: CASSVSGAWNEQYF
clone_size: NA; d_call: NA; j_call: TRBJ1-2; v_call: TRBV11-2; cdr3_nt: TGTGCCAGCAGCTTAGATCGCAGGGGTGAAGGCTACACCTTC; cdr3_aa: CASSLDRRGEGYTF
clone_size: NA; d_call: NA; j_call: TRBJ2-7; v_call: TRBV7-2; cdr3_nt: TGTGCCAGCAGCCCATCCGGTTCTTCCTACGAGCAGTACTTC; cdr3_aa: CASSPSGSSYEQYF
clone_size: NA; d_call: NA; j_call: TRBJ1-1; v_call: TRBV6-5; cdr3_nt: TGTGCCAGCAGTTACCTCGACAGCATGAACACTGAAGCTTTCTTT; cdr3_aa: CASSYLDSMNTEAFF
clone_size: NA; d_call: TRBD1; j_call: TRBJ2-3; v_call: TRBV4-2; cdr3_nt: TGTGCCAGCAGCATACAGGGGCGCCCCAGCACAGATACGCAGTATTTT; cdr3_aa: CASSIQGRPSTDTQYF
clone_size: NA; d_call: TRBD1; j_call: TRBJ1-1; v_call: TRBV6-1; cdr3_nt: TGTGCCCGAGGCGGGACAGGGGACACTGAAGCTTTCTTT; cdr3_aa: CARGGTGDTEAFF
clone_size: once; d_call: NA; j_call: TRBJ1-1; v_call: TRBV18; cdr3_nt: TGTGCCAGCTCACCGGATTTGGGGGGGAACACTGAAGCTTTCTTT; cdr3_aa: CASSPDLGGNTEAFF
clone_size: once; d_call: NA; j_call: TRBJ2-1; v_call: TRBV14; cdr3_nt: TGTGCCAGCAGCCCCCGTGTAGCAACCTACAATGAGCAGTTCTTC; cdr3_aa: CASSPRVATYNEQFF
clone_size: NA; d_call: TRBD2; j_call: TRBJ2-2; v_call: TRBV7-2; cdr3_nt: TGTGCCAGCAGCACAGGACTAGCGGGAGGCACCGGGGAGCTGTTTTTT; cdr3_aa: CASSTGLAGGTGELFF
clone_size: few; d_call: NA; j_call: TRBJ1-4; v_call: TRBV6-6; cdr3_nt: TGTGCCAGCAATCCAGGGACAACTAATGAAAAACTGTTTTTT; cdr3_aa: CASNPGTTNEKLFF
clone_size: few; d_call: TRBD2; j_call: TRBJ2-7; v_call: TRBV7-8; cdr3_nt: TGTGCCAGCAGCTCCTTGGGGCGGGAGAAGGAGCAGTACTTC; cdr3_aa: CASSSLGREKEQYF